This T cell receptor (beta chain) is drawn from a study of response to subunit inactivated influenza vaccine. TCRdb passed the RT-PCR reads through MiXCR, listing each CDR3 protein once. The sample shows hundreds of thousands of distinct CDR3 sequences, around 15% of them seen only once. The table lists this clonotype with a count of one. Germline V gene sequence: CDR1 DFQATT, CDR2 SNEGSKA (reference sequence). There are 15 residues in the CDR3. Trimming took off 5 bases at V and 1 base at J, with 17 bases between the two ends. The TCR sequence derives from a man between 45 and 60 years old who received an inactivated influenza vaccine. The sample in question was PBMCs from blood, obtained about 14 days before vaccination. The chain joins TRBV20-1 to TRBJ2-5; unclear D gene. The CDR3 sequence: CSAEIPGVPQETQYF. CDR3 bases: TGCAGTGCTGAAATACCTGGGGTACCCCAAGAGACCCAGTACTTC.